A selection of T cell receptor beta chains follows, all from one sample in a study of T cell changes during pregnancy in multiple sclerosis. Only in-frame clones appear in the TCRdb table, and some are missing; sequencing was by immunoSEQ multiplex PCR. Of roughly 30,000 clones in the sample, roughly nine tenths are singletons; the top ten hold over 4.5%. Source: CD8+ T cells from peripheral blood mononuclear cells, taken in the first trimester of pregnancy. Source of these receptors: a female donor with multiple sclerosis, enrolled in a pregnancy study. The CDR3 runs from the conserved cysteine through the conserved F or W. Fields, in order: CDR3 length, V gene, D gene, J gene, clone size, CDR3 protein, CDR3 DNA. A D gene is named only where the DNA matches it firmly. Clone size is given for some rows only: seen once, a few or many times, or a class if the clone is expanded.

>15|TRBV19|TRBD1|TRBJ2-1|-
CASSIRTGAADEQFF
TGTGCCAGTAGTATTAGGACAGGGGCAGCGGATGAGCAGTTCTTC
>14|TRBV18|-|TRBJ1-2|once
CASSRLFWHYGYTF
TGTGCCAGCTCACGATTATTCTGGCACTATGGCTACACCTTC
>10|TRBV7-9|-|TRBJ1-1|-
CASSLGGAFF
TGTGCCAGCAGCCTCGGAGGCGCTTTCTTT
>18|TRBV7-7|-|TRBJ2-5|-
CASSPKRQVAIVQETQYF
TGTGCTAGCAGCCCCAAACGACAGGTAGCCATAGTCCAAGAGACCCAGTACTTC
>13|TRBV7-9|-|TRBJ2-7|-
CASSLGAVHEQYF
TGTGCCAGCAGCTTAGGTGCGGTTCACGAGCAGTACTTC
>13|TRBV19|-|TRBJ1-1|-
CASFARGNTEAFF
TGTGCCAGTTTCGCAAGGGGCAACACTGAAGCTTTCTTT
>15|TRBV18|-|TRBJ1-2|-
CASSPPGTPLYGYTF
TGTGCCAGCTCGCCCCCCGGGACACCACTCTATGGCTACACCTTC
>14|TRBV5-1|TRBD2|TRBJ2-7|-
CASSSGLVTHEQYF
TGCGCCAGCAGCTCGGGACTAGTGACCCACGAGCAGTACTTC
>18|TRBV28|TRBD1|TRBJ1-5|-
CASSHGDRGVHSNQPQHF
TGTGCCAGCAGCCATGGGGACAGGGGAGTTCATAGCAATCAGCCCCAGCATTTT
>14|TRBV19|TRBD1|TRBJ1-1|-
CASSQGGPGTEAFF
TGTGCCAGTAGTCAGGGGGGCCCGGGCACTGAAGCTTTCTTT
>17|TRBV27|TRBD1|TRBJ2-7|-
CASTQVGGQGATYEQYF
TGTGCCAGCACCCAAGTGGGGGGACAGGGGGCCACCTACGAGCAGTACTTC
>13|TRBV29-1|-|TRBJ1-1|-
CSVVLGAGTEAFF
TGCAGCGTTGTTCTGGGAGCGGGCACTGAAGCTTTCTTT
>15|TRBV4-2|TRBD2|TRBJ2-1|-
CASSQVSGDYNEQFF
TGTGCCAGCAGCCAAGTTAGCGGGGACTACAATGAGCAGTTCTTC
>12|TRBV11-2|-|TRBJ2-7|-
CASSLSRDEQYF
TGTGCCAGCAGCTTATCCAGGGACGAGCAGTACTTC
>16|TRBV18|-|TRBJ2-3|once
CASSPNPSPSEDTQYF
TGTGCCAGCTCACCAAATCCTAGCCCGAGCGAAGATACGCAGTATTTT
>17|TRBV10-3|TRBD1|TRBJ1-2|-
CAIAKSIGQGVGYGYTF
TGTGCCATCGCGAAGAGTATCGGACAGGGAGTTGGCTATGGCTACACCTTC
>16|TRBV27|-|TRBJ2-6|-
CASSLLEFSGANVLTF
TGTGCCAGCAGTTTACTCGAGTTCTCTGGGGCCAACGTCCTGACTTTC
>14|TRBV19|-|TRBJ1-5|-
CASSIVVGSQPQHF
TGTGCCAGTAGTATTGTCGTGGGCTCGCAGCCCCAGCATTTT
>14|TRBV6-5|-|TRBJ2-3|-
CASSRGYSTDTQYF
TGTGCCAGCTCCAGGGGTTATAGCACAGATACGCAGTATTTT
>16|TRBV4-2|TRBD1|TRBJ1-4|few
CASSQATGTGDEKLFF
TGTGCCAGCAGCCAGGCGACCGGGACAGGGGATGAAAAACTGTTTTTT
>15|TRBV7-9|TRBD2|TRBJ2-1|-
CASSLITSGRVTEFF
TGTGCCAGCAGCCTCATAACTAGCGGGAGGGTTACGGAGTTCTTC
>15|TRBV6-1|-|TRBJ2-3|few
CASSEAAGSTDTQYF
TGTGCCAGCAGTGAAGCGGCAGGGAGCACAGATACGCAGTATTTT
>14|TRBV5-1|-|TRBJ2-7|-
CASSFQRNSYEQYF
TGCGCCAGCAGCTTCCAGCGGAACTCCTACGAGCAGTACTTC